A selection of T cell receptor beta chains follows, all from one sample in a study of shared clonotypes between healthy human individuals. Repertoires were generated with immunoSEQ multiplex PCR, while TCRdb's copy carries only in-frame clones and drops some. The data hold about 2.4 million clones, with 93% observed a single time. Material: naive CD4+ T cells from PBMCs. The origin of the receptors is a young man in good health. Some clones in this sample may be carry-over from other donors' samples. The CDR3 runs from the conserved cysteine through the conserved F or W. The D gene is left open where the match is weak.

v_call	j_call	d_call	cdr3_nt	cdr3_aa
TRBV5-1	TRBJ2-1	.	TGCGCCAGCAGCTTGGAACGGACCTACAATGAGCAGTTCTTC	CASSLERTYNEQFF
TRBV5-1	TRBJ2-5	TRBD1	TGCGCCAGCAGCCCCGGGACAGGACAAAGAGAGACCCAGTACTTC	CASSPGTGQRETQYF
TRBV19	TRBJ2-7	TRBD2	TGTGCCAGTAGGGGGCTTTTGCGGGAGGGTTCCGAGCAGTACTTC	CASRGLLREGSEQYF
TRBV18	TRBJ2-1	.	TGTGCCAGCTCACCACCTGGGACAACTTTCTACAATGAGCAGTTCTTC	CASSPPGTTFYNEQFF
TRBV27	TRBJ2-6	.	TGTGCCAGCAGCATTACTGACCCTTCCGCCTCTGGGGCCAACGTCCTGACTTTC	CASSITDPSASGANVLTF
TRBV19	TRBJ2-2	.	TGTGCCAGTAGTATAGGACAGGCGAACACCGGGGAGCTGTTTTTT	CASSIGQANTGELFF
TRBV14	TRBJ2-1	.	TGTGCCAGCATGTCAGGAACGTACAATGAGCAGTTCTTC	CASMSGTYNEQFF
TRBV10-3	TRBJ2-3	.	TGTGCCATCAACGGCGGCGGAGATACGCAGTATTTT	CAINGGGDTQYF
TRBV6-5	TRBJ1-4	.	TGTGCCAGCAGTTACTCGGGGCTGGCAGGTGGCGAAAAACTGTTTTTT	CASSYSGLAGGEKLFF
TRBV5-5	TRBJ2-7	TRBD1	TGTGCCAGCAGCACGGGACAGATCTACGAGCAGTACTTC	CASSTGQIYEQYF
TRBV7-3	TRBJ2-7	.	TGTGCCAGCAGCAACGGCTTGGGCACAACCTACGAGCAGTACTTC	CASSNGLGTTYEQYF
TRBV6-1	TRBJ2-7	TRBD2	TGTGCCAGCAGGAGGACTAGCGGGTATAACGAGCAGTACTTC	CASRRTSGYNEQYF
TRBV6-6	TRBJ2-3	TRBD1	TGTGCCAGCAGTCGCCAGGGACAGGGGTTAGATACGCAGTATTTT	CASSRQGQGLDTQYF